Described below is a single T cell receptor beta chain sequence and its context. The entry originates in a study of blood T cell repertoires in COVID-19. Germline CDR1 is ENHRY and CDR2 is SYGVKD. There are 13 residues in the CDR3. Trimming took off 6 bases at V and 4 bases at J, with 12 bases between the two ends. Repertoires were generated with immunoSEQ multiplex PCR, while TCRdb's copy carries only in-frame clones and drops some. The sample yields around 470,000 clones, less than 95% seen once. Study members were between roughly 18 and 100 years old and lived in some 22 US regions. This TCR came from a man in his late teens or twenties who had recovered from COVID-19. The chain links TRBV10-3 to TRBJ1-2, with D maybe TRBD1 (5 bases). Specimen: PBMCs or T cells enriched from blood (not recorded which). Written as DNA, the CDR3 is TGTGCCATCAGCAGGGATACCCTCTATGGCTACACCTTC. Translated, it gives CAISRDTLYGYTF.